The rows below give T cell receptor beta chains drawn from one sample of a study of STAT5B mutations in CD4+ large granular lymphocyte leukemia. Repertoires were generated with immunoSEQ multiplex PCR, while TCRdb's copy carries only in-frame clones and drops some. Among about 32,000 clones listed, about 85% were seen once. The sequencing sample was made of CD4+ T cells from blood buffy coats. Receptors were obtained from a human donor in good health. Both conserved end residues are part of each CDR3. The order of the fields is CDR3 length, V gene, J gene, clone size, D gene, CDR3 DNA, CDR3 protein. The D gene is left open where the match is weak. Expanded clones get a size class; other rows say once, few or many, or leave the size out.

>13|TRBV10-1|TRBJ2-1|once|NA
TGCGCCAGCTCCCCTGGCGCCTACAATGAGCAGTTCTTC
CASSPGAYNEQFF
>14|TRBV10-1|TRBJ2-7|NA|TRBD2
TGCGCCAGCAGACCGACTAGCGACTCCTACGAGCAGTACTTC
CASRPTSDSYEQYF
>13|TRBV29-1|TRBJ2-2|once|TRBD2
TGCAGCGTCGTAGCGGGAGACACCGGGGAGCTGTTTTTT
CSVVAGDTGELFF
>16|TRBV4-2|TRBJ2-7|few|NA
TGTGCCAGCAGCCAGGGAAATACAGGGATCTCCTACGAGCAGTACTTC
CASSQGNTGISYEQYF
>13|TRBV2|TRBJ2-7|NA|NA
TGTGCCAGCAAGGGCCAGCCGACTGCCGAGCAGTACTTC
CASKGQPTAEQYF
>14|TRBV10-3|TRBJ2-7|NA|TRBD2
TGTGCCATCAGTGGACTAGCTGGCGCCTACGAGCAGTACTTC
CAISGLAGAYEQYF
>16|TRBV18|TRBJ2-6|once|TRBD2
TGTGCCAGCTCACAACGGGGGGACTCTGGGGCCAACGTCCTGACTTTC
CASSQRGDSGANVLTF
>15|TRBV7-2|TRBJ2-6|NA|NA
TGTGCCAGCAGCTTTGGGGGATCTGGGGCCAACGTCCTGACTTTC
CASSFGGSGANVLTF
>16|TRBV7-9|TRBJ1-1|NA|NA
TGTGCCAGCAGCTTAGGATCAGGGTTGGGGAACACTGAAGCTTTCTTT
CASSLGSGLGNTEAFF
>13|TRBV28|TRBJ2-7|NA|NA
TGTGCCAGCAGTTTAAGATGGAGCTACGAGCAGTACTTC
CASSLRWSYEQYF
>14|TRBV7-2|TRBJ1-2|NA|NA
TGTGCCAGCAGCTTACGACAGGAAAACTATGGCTACACCTTC
CASSLRQENYGYTF
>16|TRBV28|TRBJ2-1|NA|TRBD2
TGTGCCAGCAGTCCGCTAACTAGCGGGAGATACAATGAGCAGTTCTTC
CASSPLTSGRYNEQFF
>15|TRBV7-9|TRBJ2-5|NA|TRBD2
TGTGCCAGCAGCTTAGCGGGAGGGTTCCCAGAGACCCAGTACTTC
CASSLAGGFPETQYF
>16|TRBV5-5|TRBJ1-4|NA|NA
TGTGCCAGCAGCTTGGACAGGAGTGCAACTAATGAAAAACTGTTTTTT
CASSLDRSATNEKLFF
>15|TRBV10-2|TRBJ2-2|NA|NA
TGCGCCAGCAGTGAGTCCTCACTGGGGGCCGGGGAGCTGTTTTTT
CASSESSLGAGELFF
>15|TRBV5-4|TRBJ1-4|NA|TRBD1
TGTGCCAGCAGCGGGGGACAGGGTGAGAATGAAAAACTGTTTTTT
CASSGGQGENEKLFF
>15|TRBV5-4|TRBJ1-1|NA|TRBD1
TGTGCCAGCAGCGGAACAGGGGGACTAACGTCTGAAGCTTTCTTT
CASSGTGGLTSEAFF
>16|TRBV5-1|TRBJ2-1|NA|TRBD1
TGCGCCAGCAGCGGGACGGACAGGGCGGTCTCCAATGAGCAGTTCTTC
CASSGTDRAVSNEQFF
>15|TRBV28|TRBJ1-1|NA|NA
TGTGCCAGCAGGTTGGGGGGAGGGGTTAACACTGAAGCTTTCTTT
CASRLGGGVNTEAFF
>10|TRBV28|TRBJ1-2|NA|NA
TGTGCCACAAGGAGCACTGGCTACACCTTC
CATRSTGYTF
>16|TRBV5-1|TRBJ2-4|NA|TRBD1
TGCGCCAGCAGCAGCGGGACAGGGCAAGCCAAAAACATTCAGTACTTC
CASSSGTGQAKNIQYF
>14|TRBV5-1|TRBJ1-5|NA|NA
TGCGCCAGCAGCTTGGAGGGATGGGGACAGCCCCAGCATTTT
CASSLEGWGQPQHF